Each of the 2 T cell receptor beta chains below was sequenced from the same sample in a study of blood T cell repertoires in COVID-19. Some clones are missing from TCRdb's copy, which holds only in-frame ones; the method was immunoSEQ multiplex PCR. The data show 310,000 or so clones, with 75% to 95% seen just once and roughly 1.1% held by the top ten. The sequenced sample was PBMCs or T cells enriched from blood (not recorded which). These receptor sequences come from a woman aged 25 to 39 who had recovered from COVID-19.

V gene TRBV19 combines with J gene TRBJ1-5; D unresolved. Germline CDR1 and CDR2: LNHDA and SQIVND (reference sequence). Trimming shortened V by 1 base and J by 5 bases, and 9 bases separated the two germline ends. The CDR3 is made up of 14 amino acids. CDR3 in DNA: TGTGCCAGTAGTATAGGCAGGTCCGATCAGCCCCAGCATTTT. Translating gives CASSIGRSDQPQHF.

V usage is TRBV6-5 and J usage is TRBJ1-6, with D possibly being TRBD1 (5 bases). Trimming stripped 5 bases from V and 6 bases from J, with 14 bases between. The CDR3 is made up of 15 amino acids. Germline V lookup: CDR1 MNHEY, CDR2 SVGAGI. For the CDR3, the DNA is TGTGCCAGCAGTATTCAGGGCGCGCTTAATTCACCCCTCCACTTT. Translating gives CASSIQGALNSPLHF.